A selection of T cell receptor beta chains follows, all from one sample in a study of control samples from healthy donors and cancer patients. Clones were sequenced by immunoSEQ multiplex PCR, and TCRdb holds only the in-frame ones, with some missing. Of roughly 160,000 clones listed, almost 90% were seen once; the top ten hold around 5.1%. Sequencing was carried out using blood. All receptors derive from a woman between 25 and 40 years old in good health. Both conserved end residues are part of each CDR3. D genes are given only for firm matches. Clone size is given for some rows only: seen once, a few or many times, or a class if the clone is expanded.

clone size	J gene	D gene	V gene	CDR3 protein	CDR3 DNA
once	TRBJ2-1	NA	TRBV18	CASSSVGEDNEQFF	TGTGCCAGCTCATCCGTAGGGGAAGACAATGAGCAGTTCTTC
NA	TRBJ1-2	NA	TRBV10-3	CAISESHVGGDLDGYTF	TGTGCCATCAGTGAGTCGCATGTGGGGGGGGATCTTGATGGCTACACCTTC
once	TRBJ2-7	NA	TRBV25-1	CASSDLVGESSYEQYF	TGTGCCAGCAGTGACCTTGTGGGTGAAAGCTCCTACGAGCAGTACTTC
NA	TRBJ1-2	NA	TRBV6-1	CASSDPPLYGYTF	TGTGCCAGCAGTGACCCCCCCCTCTATGGCTACACCTTC
NA	TRBJ2-5	TRBD2	TRBV27	CASSPRLAGMETQYF	TGTGCCAGCAGTCCTCGACTAGCGGGTATGGAGACCCAGTACTTC
NA	TRBJ2-1	NA	TRBV18	CASLSSGDPRNEQFF	TGTGCCAGCCTTTCGTCGGGGGATCCCCGCAATGAGCAGTTCTTC
NA	TRBJ2-5	NA	TRBV5-4	CASSLEGTQETQYF	TGTGCCAGCAGCTTGGAAGGGACTCAAGAGACCCAGTACTTC
NA	TRBJ2-2	TRBD2	TRBV5-1	CASSQARAGVGTGELFF	TGCGCCAGCAGCCAGGCACGGGCGGGAGTGGGCACCGGGGAGCTGTTTTTT
NA	TRBJ2-5	TRBD1	TRBV5-1	CASSSWTGGETQYF	TGCGCCAGCAGCTCCTGGACAGGGGGAGAGACCCAGTACTTC
NA	TRBJ2-5	TRBD2	TRBV5-4	CASSLDGLAGGPLGETQYF	TGTGCCAGCAGCTTAGACGGACTAGCGGGAGGGCCGTTAGGAGAGACCCAGTACTTC
NA	TRBJ1-4	NA	TRBV7-9	CASTLTGTNEKLFF	TGTGCCAGCACCCTGACGGGTACTAATGAAAAACTGTTTTTT
NA	TRBJ1-2	TRBD1	TRBV30	CAGDRYYGYTF	TGTGCCGGGGACAGGTACTATGGCTACACCTTC
NA	TRBJ1-2	NA	TRBV30	CAWEVGGYYGYTF	TGTGCCTGGGAGGTGGGGGGCTACTATGGCTACACCTTC
NA	TRBJ1-1	NA	TRBV27	CASSLIRGRTEAFF	TGTGCCAGCAGTTTGATTCGTGGGAGAACTGAAGCTTTCTTT
few	TRBJ1-1	NA	TRBV2	CASWPSVNTEAFF	TGTGCCAGCTGGCCATCAGTCAACACTGAAGCTTTCTTT
NA	TRBJ1-6	TRBD1	TRBV7-9	CASSFPTGLGNSPLHF	TGTGCCAGCAGCTTCCCGACAGGGCTGGGTAATTCACCCCTCCACTTT
NA	TRBJ1-2	TRBD1	TRBV14	CASSQDGTGSRTYTF	TGTGCCAGCAGCCAAGATGGGACAGGGAGTCGTACCTACACCTTC
NA	TRBJ1-2	TRBD1	TRBV7-8	CASSPIDRDYGYTF	TGTGCCAGCAGCCCGATCGACAGGGACTATGGCTACACCTTC
NA	TRBJ2-7	NA	TRBV4-2	CASSRDPGQSYEQYF	TGTGCCAGCAGCCGGGATCCGGGACAATCCTACGAGCAGTACTTC
NA	TRBJ1-1	TRBD1	TRBV29-1	CSVIRTGGTEAFF	TGCAGCGTCATCCGGACAGGGGGCACTGAAGCTTTCTTT
NA	TRBJ2-6	TRBD1	TRBV5-1	CASSLGGTGGVGANVLTF	TGCGCCAGCAGCTTGGGTGGGACAGGGGGCGTAGGGGCCAACGTCCTGACTTTC
NA	TRBJ1-4	NA	TRBV21-1	CASSTRRTNEKLFF	TGTGCCAGCAGCACCCGACGGACTAATGAAAAACTGTTTTTT